These 6 T cell receptor beta chains originate from one sample sequenced in a study of blood T cell repertoires in COVID-19. TCRdb's table, derived via immunoSEQ multiplex PCR, lists solely in-frame clones and lacks some. The sample carries around 160,000 clones, 81% recorded once. The sequencing input was peripheral blood. The source of these receptors is a human donor with acute or convalescent COVID-19. The donor label of this sample is uncertain.

Only one count was recorded for this clone. This chain joins TRBV6-6 and TRBJ2-7; TRBD2 is a possible D gene (7 bases). Between the trimmed V and J ends, which lost 5 bases and 3 bases, there was a span of 29 bases. Germline loops: CDR1 MNHNY, CDR2 SVGAGI (reference sequence). The CDR3 length is 19 residues. The CDR3 is CASSPIGGGALFPLYEQYF. DNA of the CDR3: TGTGCCAGCAGTCCTATCGGAGGGGGGGCCCTATTCCCGCTCTACGAGCAGTACTTC.

The count of this clone is one. The chain recombines TRBV15 with TRBJ2-7, with 9 bases identical to TRBD2. Trimming took 2 bases from V and 6 from J; bases not matched to a gene: 5. This CDR3 is built from 14 residues. CDR1 and CDR2 (germline): LNHNV, YYDKDF (reference sequence). This chain's CDR3 is CATSRSGGIREQYF. The DNA of the CDR3 is TGTGCCACCAGCAGAAGCGGGGGGATTCGCGAGCAGTACTTC.

V is TRBV7-2 and J is TRBJ2-7, with 10 nucleotides matching TRBD2. The length of the CDR3 is 15 residues. The germline CDR1 and CDR2 sequences are SGHTA and FQGNSA. Trimming took 4 bases from V and 4 from J; bases not matched to a gene: 7. CDR3 in amino acids: CASSSWTSGTYEQYF. As DNA, the CDR3 is TGTGCCAGCAGCTCTTGGACTAGCGGAACTTACGAGCAGTACTTC.

The chain couples TRBV24-1 to TRBJ1-3; the D is unclear. Germline assignment: CDR1 KGHDR and CDR2 SFDVKD. CDR3 length: 13 residues. Trimming stripped 5 bases from V and 8 bases from J, with 12 bases between. The CDR3, as DNA: TGTGCCACCAGTGGCGGAGGGTGGGACACCATATATTTT. It translates to CATSGGGWDTIYF.

The chain recombines TRBV14 with TRBJ2-1, with TRBD2 identical over 8 bases. Germline V CDR1 and CDR2: SGHDN, FVKESK. This CDR3 comprises 16 residues. V shed 0 bases and J 4 bases; nucleotides not matched to a gene: 5. CDR3 amino acids: CASSQDHGGGYNEQFF. Written as DNA, the CDR3 is TGTGCCAGCAGCCAAGATCATGGCGGGGGGTACAATGAGCAGTTCTTC.

This sequence joins TRBV24-1 and TRBJ1-2, with D perhaps matching TRBD1 (5 bases). Germline V lookup: CDR1 KGHDR, CDR2 SFDVKD. There are 14 residues in the CDR3. Trimming took 4 bases from V and 3 from J, leaving 11 bases between them. This CDR3 reads CATSEEGSYYGYTF. For the CDR3, the DNA is TGTGCCACCAGTGAGGAGGGGTCCTACTATGGCTACACCTTC.